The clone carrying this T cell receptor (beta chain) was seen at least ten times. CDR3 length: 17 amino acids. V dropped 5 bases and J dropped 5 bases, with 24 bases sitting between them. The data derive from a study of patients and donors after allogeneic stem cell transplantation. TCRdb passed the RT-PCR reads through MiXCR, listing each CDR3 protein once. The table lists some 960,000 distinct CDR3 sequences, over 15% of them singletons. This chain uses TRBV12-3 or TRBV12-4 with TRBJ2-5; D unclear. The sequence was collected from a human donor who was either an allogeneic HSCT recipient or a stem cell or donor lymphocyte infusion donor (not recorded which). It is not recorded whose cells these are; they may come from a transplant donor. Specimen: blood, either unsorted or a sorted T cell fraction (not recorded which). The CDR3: CASSPNSPTARRETQYF. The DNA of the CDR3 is TGTGCCAGCAGTCCGAACTCCCCCACGGCAAGGCGGGAGACCCAGTACTTC.